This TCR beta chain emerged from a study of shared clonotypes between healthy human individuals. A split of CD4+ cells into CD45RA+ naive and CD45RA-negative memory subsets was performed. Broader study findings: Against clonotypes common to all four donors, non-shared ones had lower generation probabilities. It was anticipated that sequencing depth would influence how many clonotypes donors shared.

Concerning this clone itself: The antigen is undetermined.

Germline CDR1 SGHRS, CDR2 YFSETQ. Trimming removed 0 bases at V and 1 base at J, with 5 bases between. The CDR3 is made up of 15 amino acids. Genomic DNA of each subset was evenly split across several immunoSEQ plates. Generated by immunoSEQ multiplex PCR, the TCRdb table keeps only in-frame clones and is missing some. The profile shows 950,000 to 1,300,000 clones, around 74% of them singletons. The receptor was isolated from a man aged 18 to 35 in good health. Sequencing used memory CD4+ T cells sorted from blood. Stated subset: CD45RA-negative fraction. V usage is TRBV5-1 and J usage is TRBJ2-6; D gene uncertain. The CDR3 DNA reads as TGCGCCAGCAGCTTGGCCGAGTCTGGGGCCAACGTCCTGACTTTC. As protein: CASSLAESGANVLTF.